This T cell receptor beta chain was sequenced for a study of cytotoxic CD8 clonotypes in ibrutinib-treated CLL. About the research overall: The patient breakdown showed some eleven relapsed/refractory and approximately 14 treatment-naive cases, with under 18 IGHV unmutated. Mean per-sample yields comprised around 260,000 productive templates and 85,000 to 100,000 productive rearrangements. After a median of around six years, roughly 15 patients stayed remitted and about 12 progressed; responses had been partial in approximately 24 and complete in 2.

This clone has a handful of counts. The antigen is not known. Study-level points and caveats: Public clonotypes proved infrequent, and on treatment they shrank or remained steady.

TCRdb's table, derived via immunoSEQ multiplex PCR, lists solely in-frame clones and lacks some. Of about 300,000 clones in the sample, 67% were seen once. CDR3 length: 14 residues. V lost 0 bases and J 5 bases, leaving 11 bases between the germline ends. Germline V gives CDR1 MGHRA, CDR2 YSYEKL. This TCR was sampled from a human donor with chronic lymphocytic leukemia. The sequenced sample was PBMCs, obtained after 36 months of ibrutinib treatment. The genes are TRBV4-1 and TRBJ2-7; D ambiguous. CDR3 nucleotide sequence: TGCGCCAGCAGCCAAGACCCTCGAGGCCACGAGCAGTACTTC. Amino acids: CASSQDPRGHEQYF.